These 5 T cell receptor beta chains were all obtained from the same sample, sequenced in a study of CD8+CD57+ T cells in acquired aplastic anemia. Genomic DNA acted as the template from which TCR beta VDJ combination and CDR3 sequence profiling were carried out. TCRdb itself ran the reads through MiXCR, one entry per CDR3 protein. The sample records around 200,000 distinct CDR3 sequences, roughly 56% being singletons. The specimen sequenced was sorted CD4+, CD8+, or CD8+CD57+ T cells (not recorded which) from PBMCs. The receptors derive from a human donor in good health, serving as a control.

This clonotype was recorded at least ten times. V and J are TRBV19 and TRBJ1-5; D uncertain. Per germline, CDR1 LNHDA and CDR2 SQIVND (reference sequence). The CDR3 is 14 amino acids. Trimming took off 9 bases at V and 0 bases at J, with 12 bases between the two ends. The CDR3 nucleotides are TGTGCCAGCCATGGACTGTATAGCAATCAGCCCCAGCATTTT. As protein: CASHGLYSNQPQHF. The full variable domain, in which reference TRBV19 and TRBJ1-5 provide the parts outside the CDR3, is DGGITQSPKYLFRKEGQNVTLSCEQNLNHDAMYWYRQDPGQGLRLIYYSQIVNDFQKGDIAEGYSVSREKKESFPLTVTSAQKNPTAFYLCASHGLYSNQPQHFGDGTRLSIL.

About this clonotype: The final CDR3 position lacks the conserved phenylalanine or tryptophan, pointing to a likely read error. The chain couples TRBV20-1 to TRBJ2-7; D not certain. Trimming removed 0 bases from V and 2 bases from J, with 11 bases in between. Germline V CDR1 and CDR2: DFQATT, SNEGSKA (reference sequence). The CDR3 contains 14 residues. The chain's CDR3 is CSARDPKATYEQYL. CDR3 in DNA: TGCAGTGCTAGAGATCCTAAAGCTACCTACGAGCAGTACCTC.

This clonotype was recorded only once. The gene calls are TRBV30 and TRBJ1-1; D gene uncertain. Germline CDR1 is GTSNPN and CDR2 is SVGIG (reference sequence). Trimming left V 2 bases short and J 1 base short, with 5 bases between. This CDR3 region has 12 residues. In nucleotides, the CDR3 is TGTGCCTGGAGTCCTGAGAACACTGAAGCTTTCTTT. It yields the protein CAWSPENTEAFF.

This clonotype was counted between two and nine times. A much larger clonotype is one base distant, so this may be a read error. The V and J genes are TRBV20-1 and TRBJ2-2, with a tentative D call TRBD1 (6 bases). The V gene lost 2 bases and the J gene lost 1 base, with 8 bases spanning the gap. CDR1 is DFQATT and CDR2 is SNEGSKA in the germline V gene (reference sequence). The CDR3 covers 14 residues. CDR3 region: CSARSRGNTGELFF. CDR3 coding DNA: TGCAGTGCTAGAAGCAGGGGGAACACCGGGGAGCTGTTTTTT.

The chain is built from TRBV12-3 or TRBV12-4 and TRBJ1-2; 11 bases are shared with TRBD1. The CDR3 runs to 17 residues. The V segment lost 3 bases and the J segment 8 bases; nucleotides outside the gene matches: 14. The CDR3 spells CASSLKYSGTGGRGYTF. For the CDR3, the DNA is TGTGCCAGCAGTTTGAAATATTCCGGGACAGGGGGACGCGGCTACACCTTC.